The clone carrying this T cell receptor (beta chain) was seen a few times. The target antigen is unknown. From RNA, the CDR3 regions of TCR beta chains were amplified and sequenced. RT-PCR with HTBI primers came first, then second-round multiplex PCR. One entry per CDR3 protein, called by TCRdb with MiXCR from the multiplex PCR reads. Of around 1.1 million distinct CDR3 sequences listed, 36% were seen once; the top ten hold over 8.5%. The data are from a study of Graves' ophthalmopathy and Graves' hyperthyroidism. The CDR3 totals 15 residues. V was clipped by 6 bases and J by 2 bases, with 19 bases between them. The V gene's germline CDR1 is DFQATT and CDR2 SNEGSKA (reference sequence). Study outcomes and limitations: Blood also harbored most expanded thyroid clonotypes above 0.001 frequency.

Each hyperthyroidism patient was newly diagnosed, with under 2 months' duration, and aged 18 to 65. Orbital computed tomography and thyroid ultrasound, along with TRAb, serum thyroxine and clinical symptoms, underpinned diagnosis. The clonotype originates from an adult man with Graves' hyperthyroidism. The specimen sequenced was peripheral blood or thyroid tissue (not recorded which). The V call is TRBV20-1, the J call TRBJ1-1; D is unclear. The CDR3 spells CSARQENGVNTEAFF. DNA for the CDR3: TGCAGTGCCCGGCAGGAAAATGGGGTTAACACTGAAGCTTTCTTT.